This is a list of T cell receptor beta chains from one sample in a study of blood T cell repertoires in COVID-19. Only in-frame clones appear in the TCRdb table, and some are missing; sequencing was by immunoSEQ multiplex PCR. Here the sample spans approximately 170,000 clones, under 90% being singletons. Sequenced sample: PBMCs or T cells enriched from blood (not recorded which). All receptors derive from a woman in her fifties or sixties who had recovered from COVID-19. The CDR3 runs from the conserved cysteine through the conserved F or W. Size values are once, few and many counts, or a class for expanded clones, and some rows have none.

clone_size j_call v_call cdr3_aa
. TRBJ2-5 TRBV20-1 CSASDSGSPLETQYF
few TRBJ2-2 TRBV7-9 CASSLRRGRNTGELFF
. TRBJ2-1 TRBV7-9 CASSPGTSGGNEQFF
few TRBJ2-7 TRBV7-6 CASSLGYSTYEQYF
. TRBJ1-2 TRBV7-2 CASSFSGQIYGYTF
. TRBJ1-1 TRBV28 CASIPSLTGLDTEAFF
. TRBJ1-1 TRBV7-8 CASSLALQTEAFF
. TRBJ2-7 TRBV29-1 CSVGFTSGIYEQYF
. TRBJ2-3 TRBV19 CASSLRARDTQYF
. TRBJ2-7 TRBV11-3 CASSLSRSSYEQYF
. TRBJ2-7 TRBV28 CASIMTGSIPGEQYF
. TRBJ2-1 TRBV11-3 CASSFQGGVTSSYNEQFF
. TRBJ2-3 TRBV24-1 CAIGTDTQYF
. TRBJ1-6 TRBV6-2/TRBV6-3 CASSYSAGVSSPLHF
. TRBJ1-1 TRBV11-3 CASSLMRNTEAFF
. TRBJ1-1 TRBV29-1 CSVGQGKNTEAFF
. TRBJ1-4 TRBV7-9 CASSRGQTNEKLFF
. TRBJ2-7 TRBV19 CASRIRGGSYEQYF
. TRBJ2-1 TRBV25-1 CASAPPSRYNEQFF
few TRBJ1-4 TRBV21-1 CASSARTGGEKLFF
few TRBJ2-1 TRBV18 CASSPGVAAGNEQFF
few TRBJ1-2 TRBV6-5 CASRSLTGDYGYTF
. TRBJ2-2 TRBV7-9 CASSPRDGTFTGELFF
once TRBJ1-6 TRBV7-2 CASSLRDRGSSPLHF
few TRBJ1-2 TRBV6-1 CASSEVLVYGYTF
. TRBJ2-2 TRBV19 CASSRGTGSTTGELFF
. TRBJ1-4 TRBV6-5 CASSPGLSIGEKLFF
. TRBJ2-2 TRBV3-1/TRBV3-2 CASSQRIGGRNTGELFF
few TRBJ1-1 TRBV7-2 CASSLAGRTNTEAFF
. TRBJ2-5 TRBV5-8 CASTIRLGQETQYF
. TRBJ2-3 TRBV19 CASSISGGRTDTQYF
. TRBJ2-7 TRBV18 CASSPPVSSYEQYF
. TRBJ2-1 TRBV2 CASGGDRADEQFF
once TRBJ2-3 TRBV4-2 CASSQVSGAGATDTQYF
. TRBJ1-1 TRBV19 CASTLGGTGLMNTEAFF
. TRBJ2-7 TRBV10-3 CAISGSYEQYF
once TRBJ1-1 TRBV6-5 CASRRDRGQNTEAFF
. TRBJ2-2 TRBV6-6 CASSSGAGNTGELFF
. TRBJ2-3 TRBV7-7 CASSPGFLPLTSTDTQYF
. TRBJ2-2 TRBV18 CASSPTGTTGELFF
. TRBJ1-1 TRBV25-1 CASRAGAEAFF
. TRBJ2-5 TRBV28 CASTQAGGVSRGTQYF
few TRBJ1-6 TRBV6-1 CASSELSGIYAPLHF
. TRBJ2-5 TRBV7-2 CASSLREFETQYF
few TRBJ1-3 TRBV6-5 CASSTLSSGNTIYF
once TRBJ2-1 TRBV11-2 CASSYQVGGYNEQFF